The entry that follows covers one TCR beta chain sequence. As yet, its antigen is unknown. These data come from a study of Ad26.COV2.S vaccination and SARS-CoV-2 variants. The overall study: The vaccine Ad26.COV2.S was put into the muscle once, or twice with 56 days between.

Study findings and constraints: Non-spike TCR breadth showed similarity between vaccine and placebo recipients. Placebo recipients had lower spike-specific TCR breadth than vaccine recipients.

This table comes from immunoSEQ multiplex PCR, and its TCRdb copy is limited to in-frame clones, with some not included. The sample records hundreds of thousands of clones, 86% being singletons. The treatment is: about 20 received Ad26.COV2.S at low or high dose, single or two shots; roughly 5 received placebo; per-sample allocation not given. Each sample was drawn 63 days after the first injection (of vaccine or placebo). SARS-CoV-2 spike from the Wuhan strain was encoded by the vaccine, an Ad26 vector. Here the sequenced sample was peripheral blood, taken in a trial of Ad26.COV2.S vaccine versus placebo. The TCR comes from a person between 18 and 65 years old who received the Ad26.COV2.S COVID-19 vaccine or a placebo.

This CDR3 is CSASAGWQEGRYTF. CDR3 nucleotides: TGCAGTGCTAGTGCCGGGTGGCAGGAAGGCCGCTACACCTTC. The J gene is TRBJ1-2, the V gene TRBV20-1; no definite D call. Germline CDR1 is DFQATT and CDR2 is SNEGSKA (reference sequence). V was pared by 3 bases and J by 9 bases, with 20 bases between. The CDR3 loop spans 14 amino acids.